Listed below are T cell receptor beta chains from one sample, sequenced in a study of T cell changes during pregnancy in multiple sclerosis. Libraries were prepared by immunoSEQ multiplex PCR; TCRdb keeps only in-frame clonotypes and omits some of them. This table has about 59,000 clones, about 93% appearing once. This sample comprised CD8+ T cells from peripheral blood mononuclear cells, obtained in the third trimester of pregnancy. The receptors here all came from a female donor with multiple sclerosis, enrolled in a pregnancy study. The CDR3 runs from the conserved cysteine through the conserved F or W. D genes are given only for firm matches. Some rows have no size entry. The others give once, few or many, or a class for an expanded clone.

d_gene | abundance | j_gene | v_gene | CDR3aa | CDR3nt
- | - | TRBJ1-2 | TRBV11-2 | CASKREQVYGYTF | TGTGCCAGCAAAAGGGAGCAGGTCTATGGCTACACCTTC
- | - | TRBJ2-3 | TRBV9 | CASSVEALVGVNPQYF | TGTGCCAGCAGCGTAGAGGCACTAGTAGGCGTCAATCCGCAGTATTTT
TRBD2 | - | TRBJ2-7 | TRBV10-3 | CAISVYPPRREVPNDYEQYF | TGTGCCATCAGTGTTTACCCCCCCCGGCGGGAGGTCCCGAACGACTACGAGCAGTACTTC
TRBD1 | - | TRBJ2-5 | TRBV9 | CASSLGTGQETQYF | TGTGCCAGCAGCCTCGGGACAGGACAAGAGACCCAGTACTTC
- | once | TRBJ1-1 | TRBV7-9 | CASSPKRTAEAFF | TGTGCCAGCAGCCCAAAGAGGACAGCTGAAGCTTTCTTT
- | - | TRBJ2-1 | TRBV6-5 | CASSYAGADNEQFF | TGTGCCAGCAGTTACGCAGGGGCCGACAATGAGCAGTTCTTC
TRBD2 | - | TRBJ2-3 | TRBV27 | CASSFSLAGRGNTQYF | TGTGCCAGCAGTTTCTCACTAGCGGGAAGGGGAAATACGCAGTATTTT
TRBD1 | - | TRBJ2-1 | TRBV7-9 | CASSLTDRGSEQFF | TGTGCCAGCAGCTTAACAGACAGGGGAAGTGAGCAGTTCTTC
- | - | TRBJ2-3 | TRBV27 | CASSPWGWRGTDTQYF | TGTGCCAGCAGTCCCTGGGGATGGCGGGGCACAGATACGCAGTATTTT
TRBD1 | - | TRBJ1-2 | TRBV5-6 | CASSFATGGIYLGYTF | TGTGCCAGCAGCTTTGCCACAGGGGGGATTTATTTGGGCTACACCTTC
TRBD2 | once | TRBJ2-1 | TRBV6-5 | CASRELAGGANEQFF | TGTGCCAGCAGGGAACTAGCGGGAGGGGCGAATGAGCAGTTCTTC
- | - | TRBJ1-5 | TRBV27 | CASSDGGYQPQHF | TGTGCCAGCAGTGACGGGGGATATCAGCCCCAGCATTTT
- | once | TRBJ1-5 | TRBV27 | CASSLTAYSNQPQHF | TGTGCCAGCAGTTTAACAGCTTATAGCAATCAGCCCCAGCATTTT
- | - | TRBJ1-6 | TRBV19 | CASSISRDRWNSPLHF | TGTGCCAGTAGTATAAGTCGAGACAGATGGAATTCACCCCTCCACTTT
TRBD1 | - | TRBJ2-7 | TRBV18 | CASTRASTGGDEQYF | TGTGCCAGCACACGGGCCAGCACAGGGGGCGACGAGCAGTACTTC
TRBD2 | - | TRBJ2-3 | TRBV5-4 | CASSVPGLAGGKYTDTQYF | TGTGCCAGCAGCGTCCCGGGACTAGCGGGAGGGAAGTACACAGATACGCAGTATTTT
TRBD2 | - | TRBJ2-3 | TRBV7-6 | CASSFRASGITDTQYF | TGTGCCAGCAGCTTTCGGGCTAGCGGTATCACAGATACGCAGTATTTT
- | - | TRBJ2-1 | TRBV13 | CASSYPREVEQFF | TGTGCCAGCAGCTACCCGCGGGAAGTTGAGCAGTTCTTC
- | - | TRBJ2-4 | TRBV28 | CASSLTGKNIQYF | TGTGCCAGCAGTTTAACCGGCAAAAACATTCAGTACTTC
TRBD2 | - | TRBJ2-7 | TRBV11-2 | CASSLGVASGRNEQYF | TGTGCCAGCAGCTTAGGGGTGGCTAGCGGGAGGAACGAACAGTACTTC
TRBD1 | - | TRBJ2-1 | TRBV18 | CASSPSTGGYYNEQFF | TGTGCCAGCTCACCGAGTACAGGGGGCTACTACAATGAGCAGTTCTTC
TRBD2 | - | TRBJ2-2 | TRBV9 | CASSDNRGTSGNTGELFF | TGTGCCAGCAGCGACAACCGAGGGACTAGCGGGAACACCGGGGAGCTGTTTTTT
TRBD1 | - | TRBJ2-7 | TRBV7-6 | CASSSERGPLYEQYF | TGTGCCAGCAGCTCGGAGAGGGGGCCTCTGTACGAGCAGTACTTC
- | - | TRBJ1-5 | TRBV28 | CASSPPGQYNQPQHF | TGTGCCAGCAGCCCGCCAGGACAGTACAATCAGCCCCAGCATTTT
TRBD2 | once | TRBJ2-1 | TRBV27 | CASSPIAGDTYNEQFF | TGTGCCAGCAGTCCAATAGCGGGAGACACCTACAATGAGCAGTTCTTC
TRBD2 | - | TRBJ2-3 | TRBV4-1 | CASSSRLVAGRTDTQYF | TGCGCCAGCAGCTCTCGGTTGGTAGCGGGGCGCACAGATACGCAGTATTTT
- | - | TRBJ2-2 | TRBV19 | CASSMYRLNTGELFF | TGTGCCAGTAGTATGTATAGACTGAACACCGGGGAGCTGTTTTTT